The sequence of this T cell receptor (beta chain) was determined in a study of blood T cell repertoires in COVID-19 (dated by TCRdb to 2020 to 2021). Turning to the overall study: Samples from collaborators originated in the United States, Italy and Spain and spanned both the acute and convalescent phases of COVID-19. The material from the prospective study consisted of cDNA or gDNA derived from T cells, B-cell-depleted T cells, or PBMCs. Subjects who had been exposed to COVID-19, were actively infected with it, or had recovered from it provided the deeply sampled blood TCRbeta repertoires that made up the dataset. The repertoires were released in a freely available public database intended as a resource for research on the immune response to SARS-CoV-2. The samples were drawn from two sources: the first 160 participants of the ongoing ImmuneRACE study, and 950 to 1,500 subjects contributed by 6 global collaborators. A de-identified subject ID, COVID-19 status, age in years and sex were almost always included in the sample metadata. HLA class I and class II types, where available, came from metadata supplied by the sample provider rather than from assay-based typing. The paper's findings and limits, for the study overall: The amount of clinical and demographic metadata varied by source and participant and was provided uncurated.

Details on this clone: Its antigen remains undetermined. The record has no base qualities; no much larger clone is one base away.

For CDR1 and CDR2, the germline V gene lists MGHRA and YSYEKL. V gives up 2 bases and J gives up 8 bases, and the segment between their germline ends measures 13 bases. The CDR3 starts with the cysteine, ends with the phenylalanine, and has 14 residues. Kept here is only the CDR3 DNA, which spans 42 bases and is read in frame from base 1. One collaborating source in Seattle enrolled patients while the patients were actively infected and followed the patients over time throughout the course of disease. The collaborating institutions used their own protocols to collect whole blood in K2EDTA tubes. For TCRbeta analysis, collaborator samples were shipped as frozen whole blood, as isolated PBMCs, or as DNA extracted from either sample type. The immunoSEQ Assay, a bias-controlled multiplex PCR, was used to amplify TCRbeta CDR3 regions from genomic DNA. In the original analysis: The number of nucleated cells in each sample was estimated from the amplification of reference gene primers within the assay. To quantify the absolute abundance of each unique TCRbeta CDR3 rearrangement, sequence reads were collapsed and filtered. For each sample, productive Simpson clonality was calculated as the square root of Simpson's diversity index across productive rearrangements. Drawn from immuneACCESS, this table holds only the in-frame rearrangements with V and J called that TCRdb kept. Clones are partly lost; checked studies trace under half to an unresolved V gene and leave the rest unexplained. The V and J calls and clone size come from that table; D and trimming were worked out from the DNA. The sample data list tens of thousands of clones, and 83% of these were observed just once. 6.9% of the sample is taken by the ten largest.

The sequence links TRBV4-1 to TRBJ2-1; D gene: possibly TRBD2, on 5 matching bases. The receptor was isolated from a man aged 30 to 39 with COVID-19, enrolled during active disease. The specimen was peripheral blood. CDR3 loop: CASSQLSSIDEQFF. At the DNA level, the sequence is TGCGCCAGCAGCCAATTATCTAGCATCGATGAGCAGTTCTTC.